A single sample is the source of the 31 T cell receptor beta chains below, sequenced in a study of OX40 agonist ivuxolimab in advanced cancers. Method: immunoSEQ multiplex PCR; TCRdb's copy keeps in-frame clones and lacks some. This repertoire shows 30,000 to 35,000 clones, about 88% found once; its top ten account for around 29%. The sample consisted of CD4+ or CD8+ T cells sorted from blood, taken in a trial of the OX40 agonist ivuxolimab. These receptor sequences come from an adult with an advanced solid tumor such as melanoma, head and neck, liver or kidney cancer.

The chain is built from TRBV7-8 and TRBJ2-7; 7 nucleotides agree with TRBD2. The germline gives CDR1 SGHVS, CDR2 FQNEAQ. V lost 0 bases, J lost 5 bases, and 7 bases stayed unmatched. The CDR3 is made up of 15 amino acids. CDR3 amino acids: CASSLAGRGLNEQYF. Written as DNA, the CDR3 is TGTGCCAGCAGCTTAGCGGGGAGGGGTCTTAACGAGCAGTACTTC. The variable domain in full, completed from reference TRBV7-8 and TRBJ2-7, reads GAGVSQSPRYKVAKRGQDVALRCDPISGHVSLFWYQQALGQGPEFLTYFQNEAQLDKSGLPSDRFFAERPEGSVSTLKIQRTQQEDSAVYLCASSLAGRGLNEQYFGPGTRLTVT.

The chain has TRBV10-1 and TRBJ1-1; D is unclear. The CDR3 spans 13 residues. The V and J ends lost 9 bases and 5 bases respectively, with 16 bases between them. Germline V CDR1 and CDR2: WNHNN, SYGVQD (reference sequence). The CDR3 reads CASKAGVGTEAFF. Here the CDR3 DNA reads TGCGCCAGTAAGGCGGGCGTGGGGACTGAAGCTTTCTTT.

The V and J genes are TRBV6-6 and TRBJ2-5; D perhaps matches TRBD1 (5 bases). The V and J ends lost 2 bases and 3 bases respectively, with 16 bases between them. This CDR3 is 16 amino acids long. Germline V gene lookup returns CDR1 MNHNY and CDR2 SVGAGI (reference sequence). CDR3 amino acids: CASSYPNREQEETQYF. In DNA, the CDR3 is TGTGCCAGCAGTTACCCGAACAGAGAACAGGAAGAGACCCAGTACTTC.

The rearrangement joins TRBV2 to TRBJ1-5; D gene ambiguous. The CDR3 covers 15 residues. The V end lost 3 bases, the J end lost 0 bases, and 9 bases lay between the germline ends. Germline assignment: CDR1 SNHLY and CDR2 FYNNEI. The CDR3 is CASSDRGNSNQPQHF. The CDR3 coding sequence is TGTGCCAGCAGTGACCGAGGGAATAGCAATCAGCCCCAGCATTTT.

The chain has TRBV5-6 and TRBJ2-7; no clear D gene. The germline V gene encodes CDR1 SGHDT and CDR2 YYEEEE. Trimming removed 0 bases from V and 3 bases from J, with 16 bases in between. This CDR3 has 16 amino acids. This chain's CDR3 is CASSLVGLGRGYEQYF. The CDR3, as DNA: TGTGCCAGCAGCTTGGTGGGGTTAGGCCGCGGCTACGAGCAGTACTTC.

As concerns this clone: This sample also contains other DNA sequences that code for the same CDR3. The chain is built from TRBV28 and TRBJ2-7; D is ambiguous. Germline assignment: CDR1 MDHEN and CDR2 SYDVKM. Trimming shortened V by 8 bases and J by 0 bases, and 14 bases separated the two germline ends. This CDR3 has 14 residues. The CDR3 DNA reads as TGTGCCAGCTCCAGTAGGCAGACCTCCTACGAGCAGTACTTC. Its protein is CASSSRQTSYEQYF.

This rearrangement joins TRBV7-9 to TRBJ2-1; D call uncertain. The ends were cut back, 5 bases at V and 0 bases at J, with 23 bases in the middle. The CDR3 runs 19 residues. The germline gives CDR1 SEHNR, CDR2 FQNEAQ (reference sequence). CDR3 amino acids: CASSLGPPFTASSYNEQFF. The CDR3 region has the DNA TGTGCCAGCAGCCTAGGGCCCCCTTTCACGGCGAGCTCCTACAATGAGCAGTTCTTC.

DNA for the CDR3: TGTGCCAGTAGTACACGACAGGGGGCCATGGGAGCTTTCTTT. This gives the protein CASSTRQGAMGAFF. The chain links TRBV19 to TRBJ1-1; 10 bases align to TRBD1. The V gene end was trimmed by 4 bases and the J gene end by 10 bases; junction bases not matched to a gene: 9. The CDR3 is 14 residues long. CDR1 is LNHDA and CDR2 is SQIVND in the germline V gene (reference sequence).

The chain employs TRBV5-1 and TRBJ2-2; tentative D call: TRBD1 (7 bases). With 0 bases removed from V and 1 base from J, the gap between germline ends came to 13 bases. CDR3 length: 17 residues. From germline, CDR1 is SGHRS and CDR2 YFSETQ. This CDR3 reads CASSLGRGLQNTGELFF. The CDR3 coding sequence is TGCGCCAGCAGCTTGGGGAGGGGGCTGCAGAACACCGGGGAGCTGTTTTTT.

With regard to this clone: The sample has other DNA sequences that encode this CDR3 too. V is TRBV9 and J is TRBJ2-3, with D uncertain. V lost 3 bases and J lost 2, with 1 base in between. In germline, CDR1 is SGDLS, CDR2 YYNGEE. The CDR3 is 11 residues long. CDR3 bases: TGTGCCAGCAGCGACACAGATACGCAGTATTTT. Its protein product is CASSDTDTQYF.

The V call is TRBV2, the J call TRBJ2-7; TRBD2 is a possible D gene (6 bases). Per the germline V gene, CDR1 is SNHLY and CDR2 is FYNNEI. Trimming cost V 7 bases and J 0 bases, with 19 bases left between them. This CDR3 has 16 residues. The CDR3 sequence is CASTTPGDLSSYEQYF. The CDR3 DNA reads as TGTGCCAGCACCACCCCGGGAGACCTAAGCTCCTACGAGCAGTACTTC.

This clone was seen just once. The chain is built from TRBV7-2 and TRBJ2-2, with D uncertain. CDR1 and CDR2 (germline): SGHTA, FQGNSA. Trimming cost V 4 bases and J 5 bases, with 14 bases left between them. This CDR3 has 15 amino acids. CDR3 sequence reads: CASSSDGSWTGELFF. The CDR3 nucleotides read TGTGCCAGCAGCTCAGACGGCAGTTGGACCGGGGAGCTGTTTTTT. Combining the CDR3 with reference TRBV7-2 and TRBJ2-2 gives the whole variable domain GAGVSQSPSNKVTEKGKDVELRCDPISGHTALYWYRQSLGQGLEFLIYFQGNSAPDKSGLPSDRFSAERTGGSVSTLTIQRTQQEDSAVYLCASSSDGSWTGELFFGEGSRLTVL.

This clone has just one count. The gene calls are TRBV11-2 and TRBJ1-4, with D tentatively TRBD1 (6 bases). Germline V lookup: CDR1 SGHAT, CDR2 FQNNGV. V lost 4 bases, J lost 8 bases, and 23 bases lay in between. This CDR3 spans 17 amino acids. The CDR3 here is CASSSPDRYLGEEKLFF. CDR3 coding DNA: TGTGCCAGCAGCTCCCCGGACAGATACCTTGGTGAGGAAAAACTGTTTTTT.

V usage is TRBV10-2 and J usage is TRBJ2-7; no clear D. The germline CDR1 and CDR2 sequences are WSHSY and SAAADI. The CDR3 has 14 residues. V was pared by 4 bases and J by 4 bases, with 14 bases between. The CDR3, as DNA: TGCGCCAGCAGTGCGGCGCTGGGGTCTTACGAGCAGTACTTC. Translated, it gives CASSAALGSYEQYF.

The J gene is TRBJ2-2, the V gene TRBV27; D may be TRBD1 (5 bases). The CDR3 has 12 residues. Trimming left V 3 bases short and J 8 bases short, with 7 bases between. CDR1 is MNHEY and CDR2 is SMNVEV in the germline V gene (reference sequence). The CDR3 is CASSLRQGELFF. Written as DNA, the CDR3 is TGTGCCAGCAGTTTGCGACAGGGGGAGCTGTTTTTT.

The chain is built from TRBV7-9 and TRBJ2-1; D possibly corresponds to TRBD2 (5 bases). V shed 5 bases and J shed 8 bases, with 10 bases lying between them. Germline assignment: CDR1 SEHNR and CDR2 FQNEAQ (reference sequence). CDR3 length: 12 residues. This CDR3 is CASSPGLDEQFF. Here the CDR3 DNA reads TGTGCCAGCAGCCCTGGACTTGATGAGCAGTTCTTC.

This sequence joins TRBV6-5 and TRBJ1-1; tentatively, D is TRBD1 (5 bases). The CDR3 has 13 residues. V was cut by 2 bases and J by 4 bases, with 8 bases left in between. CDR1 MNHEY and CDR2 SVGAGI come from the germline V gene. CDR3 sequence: CASSYGGGTEAFF. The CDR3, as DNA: TGTGCCAGCAGTTACGGGGGGGGCACTGAAGCTTTCTTT.

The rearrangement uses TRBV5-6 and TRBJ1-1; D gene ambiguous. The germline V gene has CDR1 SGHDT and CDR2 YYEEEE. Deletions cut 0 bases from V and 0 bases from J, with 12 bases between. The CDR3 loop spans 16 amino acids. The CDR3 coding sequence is TGTGCCAGCAGCTTGGGGGTAACAGCTATGAACACTGAAGCTTTCTTT. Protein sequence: CASSLGVTAMNTEAFF.

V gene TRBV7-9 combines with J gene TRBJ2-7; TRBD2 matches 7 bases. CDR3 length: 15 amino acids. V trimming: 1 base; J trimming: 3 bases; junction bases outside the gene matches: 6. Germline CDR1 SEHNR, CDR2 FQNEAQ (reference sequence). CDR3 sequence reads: CASSLGGEGSYEQYF. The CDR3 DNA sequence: TGTGCCAGCAGCTTAGGTGGGGAGGGCAGCTACGAGCAGTACTTC. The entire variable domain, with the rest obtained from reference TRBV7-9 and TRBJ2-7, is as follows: DTGVSQNPRHKITKRGQNVTFRCDPISEHNRLYWYRQTLGQGPEFLTYFQNEAQLEKSRLLSDRFSAERPKGSFSTLEIQRTEQGDSAMYLCASSLGGEGSYEQYFGPGTRLTVT.

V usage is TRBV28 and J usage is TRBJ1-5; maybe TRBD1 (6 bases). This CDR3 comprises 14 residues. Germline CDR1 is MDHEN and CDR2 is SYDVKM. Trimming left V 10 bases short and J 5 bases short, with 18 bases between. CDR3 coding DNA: TGTGCCACCCGTATGGGGGGCGAATATCAGCCCCAGCATTTT. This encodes CATRMGGEYQPQHF.

CDR3 sequence: CSVNTREGLEETQYF. Here the CDR3 DNA reads TGCAGCGTGAACACTCGGGAGGGCCTAGAGGAGACCCAGTACTTC. The gene calls are TRBV29-1 and TRBJ2-5; TRBD2 aligns across 8 bases. The V segment lost 6 bases and the J segment 5 bases; nucleotides outside the gene matches: 14. The CDR3 has 15 amino acids. CDR1 is SQVTM, CDR2 ANQGSEA, per germline.

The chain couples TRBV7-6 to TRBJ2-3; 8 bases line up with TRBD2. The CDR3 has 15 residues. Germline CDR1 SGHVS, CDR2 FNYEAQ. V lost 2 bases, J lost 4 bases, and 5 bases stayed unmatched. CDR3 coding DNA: TGTGCCAGCAGCTTATCCGCGGGAGGCCCAGATACGCAGTATTTT. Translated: CASSLSAGGPDTQYF.

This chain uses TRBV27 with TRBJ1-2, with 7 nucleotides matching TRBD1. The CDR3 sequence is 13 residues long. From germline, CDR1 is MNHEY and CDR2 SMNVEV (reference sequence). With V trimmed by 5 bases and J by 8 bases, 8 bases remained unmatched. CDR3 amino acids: CASSPRQGRGYTF. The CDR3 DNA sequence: TGTGCCAGCAGTCCGAGACAGGGTCGCGGCTACACCTTC.

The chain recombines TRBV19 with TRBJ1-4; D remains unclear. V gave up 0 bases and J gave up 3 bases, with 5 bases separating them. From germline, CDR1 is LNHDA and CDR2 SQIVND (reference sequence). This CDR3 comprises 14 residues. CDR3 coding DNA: TGTGCCAGTAGTATAGATTTGTCTAATGAAAAACTGTTTTTT. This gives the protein CASSIDLSNEKLFF.

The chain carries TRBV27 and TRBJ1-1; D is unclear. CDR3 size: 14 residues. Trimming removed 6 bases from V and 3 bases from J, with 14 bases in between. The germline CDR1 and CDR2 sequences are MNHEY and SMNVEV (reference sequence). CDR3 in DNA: TGTGCCAGCAGCCCCACAAAATGGTACACTGAAGCTTTCTTT. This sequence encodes CASSPTKWYTEAFF.

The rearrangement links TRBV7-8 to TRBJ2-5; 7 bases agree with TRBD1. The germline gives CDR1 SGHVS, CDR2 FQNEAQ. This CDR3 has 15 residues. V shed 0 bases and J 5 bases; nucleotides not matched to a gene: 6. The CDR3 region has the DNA TGTGCCAGCAGCTTAGCGGGACAGACGGGGGAGACCCAGTACTTC. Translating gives CASSLAGQTGETQYF.

The CDR3 DNA follows: TGTGCCAGCAGTTCCGTTCAGATAGGGACCACCCGGGAGACCCAGTACTTC. This codes for CASSSVQIGTTRETQYF. The rearrangement joins TRBV27 to TRBJ2-5; tentatively, D is TRBD1 or TRBD2 (5 bases each). There are 17 residues in the CDR3. Looked up from germline, CDR1 is MNHEY and CDR2 is SMNVEV (reference sequence). V lost 4 bases and J 5 bases, leaving 23 bases between the germline ends.

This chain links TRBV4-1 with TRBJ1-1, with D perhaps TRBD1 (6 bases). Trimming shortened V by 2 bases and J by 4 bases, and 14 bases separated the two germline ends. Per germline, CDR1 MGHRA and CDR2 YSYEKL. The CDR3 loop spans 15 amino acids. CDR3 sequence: CASSQHTGSITEAFF. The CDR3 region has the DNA TGCGCCAGCAGCCAACACACAGGGTCGATCACTGAAGCTTTCTTT.

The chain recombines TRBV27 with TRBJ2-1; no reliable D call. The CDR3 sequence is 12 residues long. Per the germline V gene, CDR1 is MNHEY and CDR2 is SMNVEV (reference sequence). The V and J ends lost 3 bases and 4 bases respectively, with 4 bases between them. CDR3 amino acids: CASSFGYNEQFF. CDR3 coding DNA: TGTGCCAGCAGTTTCGGTTACAATGAGCAGTTCTTC.

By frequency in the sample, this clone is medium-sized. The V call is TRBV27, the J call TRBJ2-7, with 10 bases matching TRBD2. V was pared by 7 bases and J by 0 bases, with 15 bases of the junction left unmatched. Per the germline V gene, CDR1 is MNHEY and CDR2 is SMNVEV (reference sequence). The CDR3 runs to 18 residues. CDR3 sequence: CASTFSGTSVKSSYEQYF. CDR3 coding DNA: TGTGCCAGCACCTTTTCAGGGACTAGCGTGAAAAGCTCCTACGAGCAGTACTTC.

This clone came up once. CDR3 nucleotide sequence: TGTGCCAGCCGGGGACAGGGGGTTTCCAATGAGCAGTTCTTC. Protein sequence: CASRGQGVSNEQFF. V gene TRBV27 combines with J gene TRBJ2-1; TRBD1 aligns across 11 bases. The CDR3 runs to 14 residues. Looked up from germline, CDR1 is MNHEY and CDR2 is SMNVEV (reference sequence). With V trimmed by 8 bases and J by 6 bases, 6 bases remained unmatched.